This T cell receptor beta chain was sequenced during a study of memory CD4+ T cells and cytomegalovirus serostatus. The overall study: This sample comes from healthy Belgian adults, roughly nine CMV seropositive, 20 to 25 seronegative. General observations from the study: Each of some 67 CMV-associated TCRbeta sequences occurred in one to five individuals.

Data came from immunoSEQ multiplex PCR; TCRdb stores just in-frame clones and leaves some out. Among around 25,000 clones listed, around 76% were seen once. Regarding this clone: Antigen: not known.

The sort gate was single viable CD3+CD4+CD8-CD45RO+ cells for memory CD4+ T cells. Donors' CMV status reflects serum IgG against pp150, pp28, p38, p52. CD4+ T cells were isolated by positive magnetic selection. The V gene end was trimmed by 0 bases and the J gene end by 4 bases; junction bases not matched to a gene: 3. This CDR3 region has 15 residues. Germline values: CDR1 SEHNR, CDR2 FQNEAQ (reference sequence). V usage is TRBV7-9 and J usage is TRBJ1-2; 9 nucleotides align to TRBD1. What was sequenced was memory CD4+ T cells from blood. This clonotype originated in an adult in good health and CMV-seronegative. The CDR3 nucleotides are TGTGCCAGCAGCTTAGCGGCGACAGGGGGCTATGGCTACACCTTC. As protein: CASSLAATGGYGYTF.